This T cell receptor (beta chain) is drawn from a study of cytomegalovirus exposure and HLA in healthy donors. The PCR made use of 60 Vbeta and 13 Jbeta primers. The data were produced by immunoSEQ multiplex PCR, yet TCRdb's version contains in-frame clones alone and is incomplete. The table shows roughly 170,000 clones, with less than 85% occurring only once. This CDR3 has 15 amino acids. From germline, CDR1 is SQVTM and CDR2 ANQGSEA. The trim removed 4 bases at V and 0 bases at J, leaving 8 bases unmatched. This TCR was recovered from a man between 18 and 35 years old in good health and CMV-seronegative. Sequenced input: PBMCs. The V gene is TRBV29-1, the J gene TRBJ1-2; 7 bases are a match to TRBD1. The CDR3 reads CSVGSGGQTNYGYTF. Here the CDR3 DNA reads TGCAGCGTTGGTTCAGGGGGACAGACTAACTATGGCTACACCTTC.